These 32 T cell receptor beta chains were sequenced from one sample in a study of T cell changes during pregnancy in multiple sclerosis. TCRdb's table, derived via immunoSEQ multiplex PCR, lists solely in-frame clones and lacks some. The sample records over 55,000 clones, approximately 87% being singletons. The sample was peripheral blood, taken after pregnancy. The source is a female donor in good health, enrolled as a control in a pregnancy study.

This rearrangement joins TRBV5-1 to TRBJ2-2; 8 bases are a match to TRBD2. CDR3 length: 16 residues. With 4 bases clipped from V and 5 bases from J, the junction kept 10 bases outside the gene matches. Germline CDR1 and CDR2: SGHRS and YFSETQ. The CDR3 nucleotides are TGCGCCAGCAGCCCCGGACTAGCCGCGGGGACCGGGGAGCTGTTTTTT. This translates into CASSPGLAAGTGELFF.

The V and J genes are TRBV9 and TRBJ2-1, with no clear D. The length of the CDR3 is 11 residues. Trimming pared 4 bases from V and 7 bases from J, leaving 6 bases between. The germline V gene has CDR1 SGDLS and CDR2 YYNGEE. The DNA for the CDR3 is TGTGCCAGCAGCCTCTTAAATGAGCAGTTCTTC. Amino acids: CASSLLNEQFF.

This chain uses TRBV12-5 with TRBJ2-3; 7 nucleotides match TRBD2. CDR1 is LGHNT and CDR2 is FRNRAP in the germline V gene. CDR3 length: 15 amino acids. Germline trimming cut 7 bases from V and 3 bases from J; bases unmatched to any gene: 10. As DNA, the CDR3 is TGTGCTAGTGAAGGTCTGGGGGAGGGGACAGATACGCAGTATTTT. The encoded protein is CASEGLGEGTDTQYF.

The chain has TRBV18 and TRBJ2-3, with TRBD2 matching over 9 bases. V shed 1 base and J 4 bases; nucleotides not matched to a gene: 6. CDR3 length equals 16 residues. CDR1 and CDR2 (germline): KGHSH, LQKENI. The CDR3: CASSPLPGLAPDTQYF. The CDR3 nucleotides are TGTGCCAGCTCACCACTCCCGGGACTAGCCCCAGATACGCAGTATTTT.

V is TRBV19 and J is TRBJ1-2; D is perhaps TRBD1 (6 bases). In germline, CDR1 is LNHDA, CDR2 SQIVND (reference sequence). There are 17 residues in the CDR3. Trimming removed 7 bases at V and 0 bases at J, with 21 bases between. The CDR3, as DNA: TGTGCCAGTACCCCATATTCTGGACAGACAGCTAACTATGGCTACACCTTC. Its protein is CASTPYSGQTANYGYTF. Drawing the rest from reference TRBV19 and TRBJ1-2, the complete variable domain is DGGITQSPKYLFRKEGQNVTLSCEQNLNHDAMYWYRQDPGQGLRLIYYSQIVNDFQKGDIAEGYSVSREKKESFPLTVTSAQKNPTAFYLCASTPYSGQTANYGYTFGSGTRLTVV.

The rearrangement uses TRBV9 and TRBJ2-7, with TRBD1 identical over 9 bases. CDR3 size: 14 residues. Germline V gives CDR1 SGDLS, CDR2 YYNGEE. The V and J ends lost 4 bases and 2 bases, in that order; junction bases with no gene match: 4. CDR3 in amino acids: CASSSGQGAYEQYF. Written as DNA, the CDR3 is TGTGCCAGCAGCTCGGGACAGGGCGCCTACGAGCAGTACTTC.

V is TRBV19 and J is TRBJ1-1, with 10 positions matching TRBD1. Per germline, CDR1 LNHDA and CDR2 SQIVND (reference sequence). Germline trimming cut 9 bases from V and 5 bases from J; bases unmatched to any gene: 12. The CDR3 is made up of 15 amino acids. The DNA for the CDR3 is TGTGCCAGAACGACAGGGGGCGGTGCGGGGACTGAAGCTTTCTTT. This translates into CARTTGGGAGTEAFF. Complete variable domain (other parts from reference TRBV19 and TRBJ1-1): DGGITQSPKYLFRKEGQNVTLSCEQNLNHDAMYWYRQDPGQGLRLIYYSQIVNDFQKGDIAEGYSVSREKKESFPLTVTSAQKNPTAFYLCARTTGGGAGTEAFFGQGTRLTVV.

The chain carries TRBV7-8 and TRBJ2-5; the match to TRBD2 covers 15 bases. Trimming removed 2 bases from V and 4 bases from J; junction bases left unmatched: 2. CDR3 length: 16 residues. Germline values: CDR1 SGHVS, CDR2 FQNEAQ. Written as DNA, the CDR3 is TGTGCCAGCAGCTTAACGGGACTAGCGGGGGGAGAGACCCAGTACTTC. It yields the protein CASSLTGLAGGETQYF. Full variable domain (outside the CDR3, taken from reference TRBV7-8 and TRBJ2-5): GAGVSQSPRYKVAKRGQDVALRCDPISGHVSLFWYQQALGQGPEFLTYFQNEAQLDKSGLPSDRFFAERPEGSVSTLKIQRTQQEDSAVYLCASSLTGLAGGETQYFGPGTRLLVL.

The J gene is TRBJ2-7, the V gene TRBV29-1, with 16 bases identical to TRBD2. Per germline, CDR1 SQVTM and CDR2 ANQGSEA. This CDR3 is built from 18 residues. With V trimmed by 6 bases and J by 6 bases, 17 bases remained unmatched. In nucleotides, the CDR3 is TGCAGCGTCAACTTACCGGGACTAGCGGGAGGGCCCGGGAGCGAGCAGTACTTC. Amino acid sequence: CSVNLPGLAGGPGSEQYF.

V gene TRBV15 combines with J gene TRBJ2-1, with D maybe TRBD1 (8 bases). Germline lookup yields CDR1 LNHNV and CDR2 YYDKDF (reference sequence). The CDR3 is made up of 14 amino acids. With 5 bases removed from V and 6 bases from J, the gap between germline ends came to 14 bases. For the CDR3, the DNA is TGTGCCACCAGCGGGGGGGACAGGTCCAATGAGCAGTTCTTC. Translation: CATSGGDRSNEQFF.

J is TRBJ2-3 and V is TRBV10-3, with 8 positions matching TRBD2. With 5 bases clipped from V and 1 base from J, the junction kept 2 bases outside the gene matches. Looked up from germline, CDR1 is ENHRY and CDR2 is SYGVKD. The CDR3 has 14 residues. The chain's CDR3 is CAISSGGRTDTQYF. The CDR3 coding sequence is TGTGCCATCAGTAGCGGGGGCCGCACAGATACGCAGTATTTT.

The J gene is TRBJ1-3, the V gene TRBV2, with 8 bases identical to TRBD1. The germline gives CDR1 SNHLY, CDR2 FYNNEI. The V gene end was trimmed by 4 bases and the J gene end by 0 bases; junction bases not matched to a gene: 5. The CDR3 totals 16 residues. The CDR3 sequence: CASSGGTGGSGNTIYF. In DNA form, the CDR3 reads TGTGCCAGCAGTGGGGGAACAGGGGGCTCTGGAAACACCATATATTTT. Looking up the rest from reference TRBV2 and TRBJ1-3 gives the full variable domain: EPEVTQTPSHQVTQMGQEVILRCVPISNHLYFYWYRQILGQKVEFLVSFYNNEISEKSEIFDDQFSVERPDGSNFTLKIRSTKLEDSAMYFCASSGGTGGSGNTIYFGEGSWLTVV.

CDR3 residues: CASSQDGQGEAFF. CDR3 nucleotide sequence: TGCGCCAGCAGCCAAGACGGACAGGGCGAAGCTTTCTTT. The rearrangement uses TRBV4-3 and TRBJ1-1; TRBD1 agrees at 8 bases. V lost 0 bases and J lost 8; bases outside the gene matches: 2. The CDR3 spans 13 residues. Germline lookup yields CDR1 LGHNA and CDR2 YSLEER.

This chain connects TRBV15 to TRBJ1-5, with TRBD1 matching over 7 bases. Looked up from germline, CDR1 is LNHNV and CDR2 is YYDKDF (reference sequence). The CDR3 covers 15 residues. Trimming took 1 base from V and 4 from J; bases not matched to a gene: 4. In nucleotides, the CDR3 is TGTGCCACCAGCAGAGTTAGGGGGCAGAATCAGCCCCAGCATTTT. Protein product: CATSRVRGQNQPQHF.

The chain has TRBV5-1 and TRBJ1-3; TRBD1 aligns across 8 bases. The CDR3 runs to 13 residues. Germline lookup yields CDR1 SGHRS and CDR2 YFSETQ. The J segment lost 6 bases and the V segment lost 3 bases, leaving 2 bases of the junction unmatched. CDR3 DNA sequence: TGCGCCAGCAGCTGGGGACAGGAAAACACCATATATTTT. Protein sequence: CASSWGQENTIYF.

In nucleotides, the CDR3 is TGTGCCAGCAGTTTTGGTTTGGGCAGCTCTAACTATGGCTACACCTTC. This encodes CASSFGLGSSNYGYTF. The genes are TRBV27 and TRBJ1-2; no reliable D call. Germline values: CDR1 MNHEY, CDR2 SMNVEV (reference sequence). The ends were cut back, 3 bases at V and 0 bases at J, with 14 bases in the middle. This CDR3 has 16 amino acids.

The genes are TRBV10-3 and TRBJ2-3; 16 bases agree with TRBD2. Trimming took 10 bases from V and 3 from J; bases not matched to a gene: 4. This CDR3 is 15 amino acids long. Germline V gene lookup returns CDR1 ENHRY and CDR2 SYGVKD. CDR3 sequence (DNA): TGTGCCACGGGACTAGCGGGAGGGCGTACAGATACGCAGTATTTT. Translated, it gives CATGLAGGRTDTQYF.

The V gene is TRBV15, the J gene TRBJ1-2, with D perhaps matching TRBD1 (6 bases). Deletions cut 4 bases from V and 1 base from J, with 16 bases between. Per germline, CDR1 LNHNV and CDR2 YYDKDF (reference sequence). The CDR3 is 16 residues long. CDR3 coding DNA: TGTGCCACCAGCACCGTGAGGGACACAATTAACTATGGCTACACCTTC. It specifies CATSTVRDTINYGYTF.

The rearrangement uses TRBV5-1 and TRBJ2-7; 9 positions match TRBD2. The CDR3 length is 17 residues. Germline CDR1 and CDR2: SGHRS and YFSETQ. V lost 3 bases, J lost 2 bases, and 12 bases stayed unmatched. This CDR3 reads CASSSLIPQRGAYEQYF. The CDR3 bases are TGCGCCAGCAGCTCTCTCATCCCCCAGCGGGGGGCCTACGAGCAGTACTTC.

The rearrangement links TRBV11-2 to TRBJ2-3; TRBD2 matches 8 bases. The CDR3 sequence is 15 residues long. The germline V gene has CDR1 SGHAT and CDR2 FQNNGV. The trim removed 5 bases at V and 7 bases at J, leaving 11 bases unmatched. As DNA, the CDR3 is TGTGCCAGCAGCCCTATTAGCGGGGTTAGTTATACGCAGTATTTT. This translates into CASSPISGVSYTQYF.

The sample holds one count of this clone. The chain combines TRBV9 with TRBJ1-2; unclear D gene. CDR3 length: 14 residues. V was trimmed by 0 bases and J by 10 bases, leaving 16 bases between them. The V gene's germline CDR1 is SGDLS and CDR2 YYNGEE. The CDR3 loop is CASSVDYGSNYYTF. The CDR3 nucleotides are TGTGCCAGCAGCGTAGATTACGGCAGTAACTACTACACCTTC.

This chain uses TRBV30 with TRBJ2-1, with TRBD2 matching over 7 bases. CDR1 and CDR2 (germline): GTSNPN, SVGIG (reference sequence). V dropped 2 bases and J dropped 4; count of bases not matched to a gene: 5. This CDR3 region has 14 residues. The CDR3 here is CAWSPLAAYNEQFF. The CDR3 coding sequence is TGTGCCTGGAGTCCCCTAGCGGCGTACAATGAGCAGTTCTTC.

The chain recombines TRBV30 with TRBJ2-5; a weak D match, TRBD2 (6 bases). The germline V and J ends were trimmed by 2 bases and 1 base, with 14 bases remaining between them. CDR1 GTSNPN and CDR2 SVGIG come from the germline V gene (reference sequence). The CDR3 length is 15 residues. CDR3: CAWSKGLAPQETQYF. The CDR3 coding sequence is TGTGCCTGGAGTAAGGGGCTAGCGCCCCAAGAGACCCAGTACTTC.

The V and J genes are TRBV29-1 and TRBJ2-2, with D possibly matching TRBD1 (6 bases). V dropped 5 bases and J dropped 1 base, with 8 bases sitting between them. Germline V gives CDR1 SQVTM, CDR2 ANQGSEA. The CDR3 spans 13 residues. CDR3 loop: CSVLDRNTGELFF. For the CDR3, the DNA is TGCAGCGTTTTGGACAGGAACACCGGGGAGCTGTTTTTT.

The V call is TRBV27, the J call TRBJ2-7; 7 nucleotides align to TRBD2. The V gene's germline CDR1 is MNHEY and CDR2 SMNVEV (reference sequence). The ends lost 8 bases at V and 2 bases at J; junction bases unmatched: 15. The CDR3 consists of 16 residues. This CDR3 is CASGRSASGIPYEQYF. CDR3 nucleotide sequence: TGTGCCAGCGGTAGGAGCGCCAGCGGGATACCCTACGAGCAGTACTTC.

The chain has TRBV9 and TRBJ2-6; the D is unclear. V was pared by 4 bases and J by 4 bases, with 9 bases between. The CDR3 is 14 residues long. Germline values: CDR1 SGDLS, CDR2 YYNGEE. In DNA form, the CDR3 reads TGTGCCAGCAGCCCCCTGAGCGGGGCCAACGTCCTGACTTTC. It codes for CASSPLSGANVLTF. The full variable domain, in which reference TRBV9 and TRBJ2-6 provide the parts outside the CDR3, is DSGVTQTPKHLITATGQRVTLRCSPRSGDLSVYWYQQSLDQGLQFLIQYYNGEERAKGNILERFSAQQFPDLHSELNLSSLELGDSALYFCASSPLSGANVLTFGAGSRLTVL.

The chain recombines TRBV25-1 with TRBJ2-1, with TRBD1 matching over 11 bases. In germline, CDR1 is MGHDK, CDR2 SYGVNS. V lost 4 bases and J lost 8; bases outside the gene matches: 4. The CDR3 covers 14 residues. DNA of the CDR3: TGTGCCAGCAGTGGGACAGGGGGCCGGTATGAGCAGTTCTTC. It encodes CASSGTGGRYEQFF.

The chain employs TRBV7-6 and TRBJ1-6; weak D call: TRBD1 (5 bases). V gave up 1 base and J gave up 10 bases, with 14 bases separating them. CDR1 and CDR2 (germline): SGHVS, FNYEAQ. The CDR3 totals 15 residues. In DNA, the CDR3 is TGTGCCAGCAGCTTAGGGTCGGGGGGACGGTCACCCCTCCACTTT. Translating gives CASSLGSGGRSPLHF.

The sample holds one count of this clone. The J gene is TRBJ1-1, the V gene TRBV6-5; D may be TRBD1 (5 bases). V lost 0 bases and J lost 11, with 16 bases in between. The CDR3 extends over 14 amino acids. Germline V gene sequence: CDR1 MNHEY, CDR2 SVGAGI. The CDR3 bases are TGTGCCAGCAGTTACTCCCTTCGGTTGGGGGGTGCTTTCTTT. It is translated as CASSYSLRLGGAFF.

This clone was found once. The chain joins TRBV9 to TRBJ2-3; tentatively, D is TRBD2 (6 bases). The CDR3 totals 14 residues. The ends were cut back, 3 bases at V and 1 base at J, with 9 bases in the middle. In germline, CDR1 is SGDLS, CDR2 YYNGEE. As DNA, the CDR3 is TGTGCCAGCAGCGCCGGGGAGGGCACAGATACGCAGTATTTT. Protein: CASSAGEGTDTQYF.

This chain uses TRBV30 with TRBJ1-6; TRBD1 is a possible D gene (5 bases). Trimming pared 1 base from V and 7 bases from J, leaving 8 bases between. The CDR3 totals 13 residues. The germline gives CDR1 GTSNPN, CDR2 SVGIG (reference sequence). CDR3 protein: CAWSAGVNSPLHF. In DNA, the CDR3 is TGTGCCTGGAGTGCGGGGGTGAATTCACCCCTCCACTTT.

The V call is TRBV6-5, the J call TRBJ2-1; 11 bases align to TRBD2. The CDR3 sequence is 15 residues long. Germline V CDR1 and CDR2: MNHEY, SVGAGI. V lost 7 bases, J lost 4 bases, and 6 bases stayed unmatched. The CDR3, as DNA: TGTGCCAGCACCTCTAGCGGGGGGCCTTACAATGAGCAGTTCTTC. This translates into CASTSSGGPYNEQFF.